The clone carrying this TCR beta chain was seen a single time. This record belongs to a study of blood T cell repertoires in COVID-19. Study in general: The study drew acute and convalescent COVID-19 samples from the United States, Italy and Spain.

The participants were between roughly 18 and 100 years old and came from 24 US areas. For recovered donors of Cohort 3, there were two negative PCRs, clearance, or symptom resolution. The ends were cut back, 5 bases at V and 4 bases at J, with 16 bases in the middle. From germline, CDR1 is SGHNT and CDR2 YYREEE (reference sequence). CDR3 length: 15 residues. In the source study's methods: It was from reference gene primer amplification that nucleated cell counts were estimated. The method was immunoSEQ multiplex PCR; TCRdb's version includes in-frame clones alone and lacks a portion of them. D and trimming were read from the DNA, whereas the V and J calls and clone size are those reported in that table. The sample lists 150,000 to 200,000 clones, 88% occurring once.

Sequenced: PBMCs or T cells enriched from blood (not recorded which). The sequence came from a woman aged 50 to 60 who had recovered from COVID-19. This rearrangement joins TRBV5-4 to TRBJ2-1, with TRBD1 as a possible D gene (6 bases). The CDR3 nucleotides read TGTGCCAGCAGATCAGACAAGGGGGTTTACAATGAGCAGTTCTTC. This sequence encodes CASRSDKGVYNEQFF.